Listed below are T cell receptor beta chains from one sample, sequenced in a study of T cell responses to AZD1222 COVID-19 vaccine. The protocol was immunoSEQ multiplex PCR, while the TCRdb copy is restricted to in-frame clones and leaves out a portion. The sample includes 70,000 to 90,000 clones, about 92% of them seen just once. Here the sequenced sample was peripheral blood, taken on day 0 of AZD1222 vaccination. All receptors derive from an adult in good health. The CDR3 runs from the conserved cysteine through the conserved F or W. D genes are given only for firm matches. Clone size appears in some rows only: once, few, many, or a class for an expanded clone.

size: -; J: TRBJ1-1; V: TRBV3-1/TRBV3-2; D: -; DNA: TGTGCCAGCAAGGGGTTCATGGGGGACACTGAAGCTTTCTTT; CDR3: CASKGFMGDTEAFF
size: -; J: TRBJ2-3; V: TRBV5-1; D: TRBD1; DNA: TGCGCCAGCAGCTTACGGACAGGGATGCGGGAAAGCGCAGATACGCAGTATTTT; CDR3: CASSLRTGMRESADTQYF
size: -; J: TRBJ2-1; V: TRBV5-1; D: -; DNA: TGCGCCAGCAGCCCCACAGGGACATCCTACAATGAGCAGTTCTTC; CDR3: CASSPTGTSYNEQFF
size: -; J: TRBJ1-1; V: TRBV30; D: -; DNA: TGTGCCTGGAGTGTTCGGACAGTGAACACTGAAGCTTTCTTT; CDR3: CAWSVRTVNTEAFF
size: -; J: TRBJ1-1; V: TRBV3-1/TRBV3-2; D: -; DNA: TGTGCCAGCAGCCAAGATCTCCGAGGGGAAGCTTTCTTT; CDR3: CASSQDLRGEAFF
size: -; J: TRBJ1-5; V: TRBV7-2; D: -; DNA: TGTGCCAGCAGCTTAGTTTGGGGATTTAGCAATCAGCCCCAGCATTTT; CDR3: CASSLVWGFSNQPQHF
size: once; J: TRBJ2-3; V: TRBV11-3; D: -; DNA: TGTGCCAGCAGCCAGACAGGTAGTACGCAGTATTTT; CDR3: CASSQTGSTQYF
size: -; J: TRBJ1-1; V: TRBV10-2; D: TRBD1; DNA: TGCGCCAGCAGCCCTACAGGGGCAAGATCTGAAGCTTTCTTT; CDR3: CASSPTGARSEAFF
size: -; J: TRBJ2-7; V: TRBV21-1; D: -; DNA: TGTGCCAGCAGCAAAGCTCTCGGCAAAAGCTCCTACGAGCAGTACTTC; CDR3: CASSKALGKSSYEQYF
size: few; J: TRBJ2-7; V: TRBV7-7; D: TRBD2; DNA: TGTGCCAGCAGCTTCGGCTACCCCCCCTGCGTAGCGGGGCCGCCCTACGAGCAGTACTTC; CDR3: CASSFGYPPCVAGPPYEQYF
size: -; J: TRBJ2-1; V: TRBV4-2; D: -; DNA: TGTGCCAGCAGCCGGAGGGGGGTCTCCTACAATGAGCAGTTCTTC; CDR3: CASSRRGVSYNEQFF
size: -; J: TRBJ1-2; V: TRBV19; D: TRBD1; DNA: TGTGCCAGTACCCCGGACAGGACCCTTGGCTATGGCTACACCTTC; CDR3: CASTPDRTLGYGYTF
size: -; J: TRBJ2-3; V: TRBV29-1; D: -; DNA: TGCAGCGTTGAAGAGGGACCCCGGGACTGGGAGTCTGTCTTCACAGATACGCAGTATTTT; CDR3: CSVEEGPRDWESVFTDTQYF
size: -; J: TRBJ2-3; V: TRBV7-9; D: TRBD2; DNA: TGTGCCAGCAGCTTACTAGCGGACACAGATACGCAGTATTTT; CDR3: CASSLLADTDTQYF
size: -; J: TRBJ2-5; V: TRBV5-1; D: TRBD1; DNA: TGCGCCAGCAGCTTGGATGGGACAGGGGAAGAGACCCAGTACTTC; CDR3: CASSLDGTGEETQYF
size: -; J: TRBJ1-5; V: TRBV24-1; D: -; DNA: TGTGCCACCAGTGTAGTTGCGGGCAATCAGCCCCAGCATTTT; CDR3: CATSVVAGNQPQHF
size: -; J: TRBJ2-1; V: TRBV7-2; D: TRBD2; DNA: TGTGCCAGCAGCTTAGTTGGCGGGGGGGCCAACAATGAGCAGTTCTTC; CDR3: CASSLVGGGANNEQFF
size: once; J: TRBJ2-7; V: TRBV3-1/TRBV3-2; D: TRBD2; DNA: TGTGCCAGCGGTCGGACTAGCGGGGTCTACGAGCAGTACTTC; CDR3: CASGRTSGVYEQYF
size: -; J: TRBJ2-7; V: TRBV7-2; D: -; DNA: TGTGCCAGCAGCGTAGGGTCCGGATTGGCCCAGTACTTC; CDR3: CASSVGSGLAQYF
size: -; J: TRBJ2-1; V: TRBV9; D: -; DNA: TGTGCCAGCAGCGCCTCAGCGGCAGGCGCCTACAATGAGCAGTTCTTC; CDR3: CASSASAAGAYNEQFF
size: -; J: TRBJ1-2; V: TRBV19; D: TRBD1; DNA: TGTGCCAGTAGTATATCGGCAGGGGGCTCCATCTATGGCTACACCTTC; CDR3: CASSISAGGSIYGYTF
size: -; J: TRBJ1-5; V: TRBV30; D: -; DNA: TGTGCCTGGAGTGTAGGGGGAGGTCGGCAGCCCCAGCATTTT; CDR3: CAWSVGGGRQPQHF
size: -; J: TRBJ2-7; V: TRBV10-2; D: -; DNA: TGCGCCAGCAGTGGGCTTTACTCCTACGAGCAGTACTTC; CDR3: CASSGLYSYEQYF
size: -; J: TRBJ1-2; V: TRBV18; D: TRBD1; DNA: TGTGCCAGCTCACCGGGGACAGACTATGGCTACACCTTC; CDR3: CASSPGTDYGYTF
size: -; J: TRBJ2-5; V: TRBV4-3; D: -; DNA: TGCGCCAGCAGCCTCGCTTCTGCGCGGGCCCTCCAAGAGACCCAGTACTTC; CDR3: CASSLASARALQETQYF
size: -; J: TRBJ2-5; V: TRBV18; D: -; DNA: TGTGCCAGTCAGCAGGGGACGGCAGAGACCCAGTACTTC; CDR3: CASQQGTAETQYF
size: -; J: TRBJ1-4; V: TRBV21-1; D: -; DNA: TGTGCCAGCAGCAAAGTGGTAGGCAGAACTAATGAAAAACTGTTTTTT; CDR3: CASSKVVGRTNEKLFF
size: -; J: TRBJ1-6; V: TRBV11-2; D: -; DNA: TGTGCCAGCAGCTTAGACGGAAATTCACCCCTCCACTTT; CDR3: CASSLDGNSPLHF
size: -; J: TRBJ1-5; V: TRBV6-6; D: -; DNA: TGTGCCAGCACTAGGGGCAAGGTTACGGACAATCAGCCCCAGCATTTT; CDR3: CASTRGKVTDNQPQHF
size: once; J: TRBJ2-7; V: TRBV14; D: -; DNA: TGTGCCAGCTCCGATTGGGACACCACCTACGAGCAGTACTTC; CDR3: CASSDWDTTYEQYF
size: -; J: TRBJ1-5; V: TRBV2; D: -; DNA: TGTGCCAGCAGGGGGGAAGTGGTAGGGGGCAATCAGCCCCAGCATTTT; CDR3: CASRGEVVGGNQPQHF
size: once; J: TRBJ2-1; V: TRBV4-2; D: -; DNA: TGTGCCAGCAGTAAGGGGGACACGAATGAGCAGTTCTTC; CDR3: CASSKGDTNEQFF
size: -; J: TRBJ2-3; V: TRBV7-9; D: -; DNA: TGTGCCAGCAGCTTAAGGGCCTACGATTTCACAGATACGCAGTATTTT; CDR3: CASSLRAYDFTDTQYF